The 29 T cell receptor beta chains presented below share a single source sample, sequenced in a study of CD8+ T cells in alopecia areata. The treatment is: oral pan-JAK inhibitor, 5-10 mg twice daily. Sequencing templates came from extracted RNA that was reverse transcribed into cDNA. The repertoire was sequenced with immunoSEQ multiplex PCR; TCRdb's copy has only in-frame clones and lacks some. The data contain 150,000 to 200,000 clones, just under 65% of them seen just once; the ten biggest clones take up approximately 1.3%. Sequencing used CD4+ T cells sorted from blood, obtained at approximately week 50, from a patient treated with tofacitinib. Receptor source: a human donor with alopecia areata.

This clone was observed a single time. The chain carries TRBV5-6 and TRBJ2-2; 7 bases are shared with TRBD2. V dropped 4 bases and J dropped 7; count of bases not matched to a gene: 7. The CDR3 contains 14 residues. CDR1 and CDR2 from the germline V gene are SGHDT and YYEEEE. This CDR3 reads CASSPGTTRGELFF. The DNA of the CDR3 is TGTGCCAGCAGCCCGGGGACTACACGCGGGGAGCTGTTTTTT.

CDR3 protein: CASTGVRNEQFF. The CDR3 DNA is TGTGCCAGCACAGGGGTGCGCAATGAGCAGTTCTTC. The chain employs TRBV25-1 and TRBJ2-1, with a tentative D call TRBD1 (6 bases). CDR3 length: 12 amino acids. Trimming stripped 7 bases from V and 6 bases from J, with 10 bases between. Germline V gives CDR1 MGHDK, CDR2 SYGVNS.

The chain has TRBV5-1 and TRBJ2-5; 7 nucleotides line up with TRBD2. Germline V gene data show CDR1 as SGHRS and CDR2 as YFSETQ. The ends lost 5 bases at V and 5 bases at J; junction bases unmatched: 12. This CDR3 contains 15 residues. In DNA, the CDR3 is TGCGCCAGCAGTCCGGGCGCTAGCGGCGGTGAGACCCAGTACTTC. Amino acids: CASSPGASGGETQYF.

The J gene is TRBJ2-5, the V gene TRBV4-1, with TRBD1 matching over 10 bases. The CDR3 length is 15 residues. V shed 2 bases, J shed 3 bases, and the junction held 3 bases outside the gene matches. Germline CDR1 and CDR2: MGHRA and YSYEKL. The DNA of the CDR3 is TGCGCCAGCAGCCAATCCGGGACAGGGGAAGAGACCCAGTACTTC. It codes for CASSQSGTGEETQYF.

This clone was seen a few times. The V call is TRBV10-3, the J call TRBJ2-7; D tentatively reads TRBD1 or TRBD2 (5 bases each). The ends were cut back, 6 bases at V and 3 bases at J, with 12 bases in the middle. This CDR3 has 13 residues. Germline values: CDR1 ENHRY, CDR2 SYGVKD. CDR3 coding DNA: TGTGCCATCAGCCAGGGAGTGATCTACGAGCAGTACTTC. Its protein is CAISQGVIYEQYF.

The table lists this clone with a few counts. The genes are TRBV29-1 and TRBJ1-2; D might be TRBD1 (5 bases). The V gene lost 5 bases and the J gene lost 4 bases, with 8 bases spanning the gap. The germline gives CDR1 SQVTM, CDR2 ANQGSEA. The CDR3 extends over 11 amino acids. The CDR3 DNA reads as TGCAGCGTTTCTGGGACCTATGGCTACACCTTC. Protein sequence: CSVSGTYGYTF. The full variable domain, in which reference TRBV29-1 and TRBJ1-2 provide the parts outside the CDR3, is SAVISQKPSRDICQRGTSLTIQCQVDSQVTMMFWYRQQPGQSLTLIATANQGSEATYESGFVIDKFPISRPNLTFSTLTVSNMSPEDSSIYLCSVSGTYGYTFGSGTRLTVV.

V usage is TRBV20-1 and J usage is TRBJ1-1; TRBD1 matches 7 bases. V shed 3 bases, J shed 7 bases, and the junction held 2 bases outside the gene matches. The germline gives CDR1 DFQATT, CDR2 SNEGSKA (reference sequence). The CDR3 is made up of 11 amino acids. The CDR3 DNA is TGCAGTGCTAGGGGACAGTATGAAGCTTTCTTT. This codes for CSARGQYEAFF.

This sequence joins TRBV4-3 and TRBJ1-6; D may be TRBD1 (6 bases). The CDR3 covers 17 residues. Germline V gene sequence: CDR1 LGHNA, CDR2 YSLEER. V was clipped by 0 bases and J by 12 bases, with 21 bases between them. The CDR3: CASSQEGPGALGLPLHF. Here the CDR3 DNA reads TGCGCCAGCAGCCAAGAGGGTCCAGGGGCACTTGGGTTACCCCTCCACTTT.

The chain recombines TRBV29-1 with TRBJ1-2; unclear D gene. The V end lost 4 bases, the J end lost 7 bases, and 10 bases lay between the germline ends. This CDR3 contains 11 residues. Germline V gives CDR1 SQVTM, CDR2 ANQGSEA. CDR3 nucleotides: TGCAGCGTTGGGGGAATAGGTGGCTACACCTTC. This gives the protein CSVGGIGGYTF.

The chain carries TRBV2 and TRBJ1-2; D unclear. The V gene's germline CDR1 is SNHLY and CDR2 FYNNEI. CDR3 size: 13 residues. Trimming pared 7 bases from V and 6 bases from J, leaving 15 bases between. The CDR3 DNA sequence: TGTGCCAGCACCACCAGAGATTCCGATGGCTACACCTTC. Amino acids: CASTTRDSDGYTF.

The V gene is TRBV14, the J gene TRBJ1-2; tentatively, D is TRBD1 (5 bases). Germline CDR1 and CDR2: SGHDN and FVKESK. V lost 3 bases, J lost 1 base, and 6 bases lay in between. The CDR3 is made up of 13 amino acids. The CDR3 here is CASSQQGNYGYTF. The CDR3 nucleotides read TGTGCCAGCAGCCAGCAGGGTAACTATGGCTACACCTTC. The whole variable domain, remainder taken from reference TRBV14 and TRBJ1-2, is EAGVTQFPSHSVIEKGQTVTLRCDPISGHDNLYWYRRVMGKEIKFLLHFVKESKQDESGMPNNRFLAERTGGTYSTLKVQPAELEDSGVYFCASSQQGNYGYTFGSGTRLTVV.

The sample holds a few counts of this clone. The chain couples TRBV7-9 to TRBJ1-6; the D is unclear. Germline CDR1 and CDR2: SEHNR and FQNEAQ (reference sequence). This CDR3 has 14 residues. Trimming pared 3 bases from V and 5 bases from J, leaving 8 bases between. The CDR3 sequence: CASSFGGDNSPLHF. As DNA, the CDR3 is TGTGCCAGCAGCTTCGGCGGTGATAATTCACCCCTCCACTTT.

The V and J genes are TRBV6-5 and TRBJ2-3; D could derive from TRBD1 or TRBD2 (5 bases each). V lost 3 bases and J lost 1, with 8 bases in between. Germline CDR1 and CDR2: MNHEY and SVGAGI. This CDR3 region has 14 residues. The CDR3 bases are TGTGCCAGCAGTTATCGGGACGGCACAGATACGCAGTATTTT. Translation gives CASSYRDGTDTQYF.

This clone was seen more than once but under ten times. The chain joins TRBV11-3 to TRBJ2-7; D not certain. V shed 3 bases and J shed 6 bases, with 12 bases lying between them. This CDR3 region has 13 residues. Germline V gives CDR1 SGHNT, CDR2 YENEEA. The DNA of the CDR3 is TGTGCCAGCAGCTTGAGGCCCCTCGGCGAGCAGTACTTC. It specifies CASSLRPLGEQYF.

In DNA form, the CDR3 reads TGTGCCAGCAGCCGCCTCTCCGGGGGGGGCACAGATACGCAGTATTTT. Translating gives CASSRLSGGGTDTQYF. The chain links TRBV5-6 to TRBJ2-3, with 8 bases lining up with TRBD2. This CDR3 region has 16 residues. The V and J ends lost 4 bases and 1 base, in that order; junction bases with no gene match: 8. CDR1 and CDR2 from the germline V gene are SGHDT and YYEEEE.

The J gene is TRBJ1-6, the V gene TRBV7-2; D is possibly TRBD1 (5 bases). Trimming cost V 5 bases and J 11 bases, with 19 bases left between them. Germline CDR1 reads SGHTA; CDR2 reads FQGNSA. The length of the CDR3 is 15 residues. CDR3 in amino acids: CASSLSGGKKAPLHF. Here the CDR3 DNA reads TGTGCCAGCAGCCTGTCGGGGGGAAAGAAGGCACCCCTCCACTTT.

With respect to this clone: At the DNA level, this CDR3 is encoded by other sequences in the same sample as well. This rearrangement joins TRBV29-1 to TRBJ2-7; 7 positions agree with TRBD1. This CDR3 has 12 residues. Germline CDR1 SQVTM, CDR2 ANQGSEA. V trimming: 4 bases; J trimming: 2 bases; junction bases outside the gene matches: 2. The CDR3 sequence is CSVATGPYEQYF. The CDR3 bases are TGCAGCGTTGCGACAGGGCCCTACGAGCAGTACTTC.

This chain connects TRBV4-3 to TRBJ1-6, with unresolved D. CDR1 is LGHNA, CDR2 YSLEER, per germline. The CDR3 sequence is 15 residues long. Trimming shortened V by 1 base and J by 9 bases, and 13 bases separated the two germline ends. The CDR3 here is CASSQAASAGSPLHF. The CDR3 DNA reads TGCGCCAGCAGCCAAGCCGCCAGCGCTGGTTCACCCCTCCACTTT.

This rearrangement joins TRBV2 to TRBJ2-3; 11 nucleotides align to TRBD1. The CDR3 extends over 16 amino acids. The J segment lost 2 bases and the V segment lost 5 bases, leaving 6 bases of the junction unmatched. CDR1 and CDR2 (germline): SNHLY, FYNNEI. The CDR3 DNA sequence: TGTGCCAGCAGTCGTCGGACAGGGGGCATCACAGATACGCAGTATTTT. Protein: CASSRRTGGITDTQYF.

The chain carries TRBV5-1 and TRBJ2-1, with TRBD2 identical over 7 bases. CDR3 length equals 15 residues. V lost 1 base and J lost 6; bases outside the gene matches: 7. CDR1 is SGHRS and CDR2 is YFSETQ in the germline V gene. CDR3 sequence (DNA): TGCGCCAGCAGCTTGCAGAGACTAGCTGCCAATGAGCAGTTCTTC. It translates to CASSLQRLAANEQFF.

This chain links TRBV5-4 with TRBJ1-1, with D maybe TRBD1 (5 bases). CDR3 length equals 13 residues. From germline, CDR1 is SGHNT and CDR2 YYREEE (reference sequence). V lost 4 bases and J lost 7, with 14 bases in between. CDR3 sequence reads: CASSKAGQSEAFF. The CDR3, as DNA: TGTGCCAGCAGCAAGGCGGGGCAAAGTGAAGCTTTCTTT.

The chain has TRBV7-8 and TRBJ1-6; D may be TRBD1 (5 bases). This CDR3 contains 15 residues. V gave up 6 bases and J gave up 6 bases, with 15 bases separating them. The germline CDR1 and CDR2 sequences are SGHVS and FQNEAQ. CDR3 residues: CASRAVQGGNSPLHF. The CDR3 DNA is TGTGCCAGCAGAGCTGTCCAGGGCGGTAATTCACCCCTCCACTTT.

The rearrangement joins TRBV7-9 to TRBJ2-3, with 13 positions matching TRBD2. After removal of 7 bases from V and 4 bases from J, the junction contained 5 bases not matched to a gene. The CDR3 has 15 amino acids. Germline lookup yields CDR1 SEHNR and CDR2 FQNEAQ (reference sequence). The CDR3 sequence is CASNPTSGGPDTQYF. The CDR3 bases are TGTGCCAGCAATCCGACTAGCGGGGGGCCAGATACGCAGTATTTT.

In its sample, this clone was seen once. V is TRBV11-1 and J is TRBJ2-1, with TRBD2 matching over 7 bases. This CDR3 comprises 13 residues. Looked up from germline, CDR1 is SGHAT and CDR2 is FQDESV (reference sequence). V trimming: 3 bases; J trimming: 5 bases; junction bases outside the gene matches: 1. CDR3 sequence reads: CASSLGLNNEQFF. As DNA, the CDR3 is TGTGCCAGCAGCTTGGGACTAAACAATGAGCAGTTCTTC.

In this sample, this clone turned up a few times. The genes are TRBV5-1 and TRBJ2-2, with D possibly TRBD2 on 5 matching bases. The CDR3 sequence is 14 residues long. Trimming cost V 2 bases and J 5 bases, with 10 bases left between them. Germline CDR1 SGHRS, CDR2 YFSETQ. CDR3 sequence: CASSLSGQTGELFF. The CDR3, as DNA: TGCGCCAGCAGCTTAAGCGGTCAGACCGGGGAGCTGTTTTTT. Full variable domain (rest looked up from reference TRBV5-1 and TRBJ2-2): KAGVTQTPRYLIKTRGQQVTLSCSPISGHRSVSWYQQTPGQGLQFLFEYFSETQRNKGNFPGRFSGRQFSNSRSEMNVSTLELGDSALYLCASSLSGQTGELFFGEGSRLTVL.

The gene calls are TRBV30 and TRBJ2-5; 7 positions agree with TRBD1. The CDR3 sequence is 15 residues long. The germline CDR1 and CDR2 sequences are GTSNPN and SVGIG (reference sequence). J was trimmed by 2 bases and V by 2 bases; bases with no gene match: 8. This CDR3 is CAWSSGTEKQETQYF. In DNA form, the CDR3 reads TGTGCCTGGAGTTCCGGGACAGAAAAGCAAGAGACCCAGTACTTC.

CDR3 DNA: TGTGCCAGCAGCCCTGACAGGGTTGAGGGCTACACCTTC. Protein sequence: CASSPDRVEGYTF. The chain employs TRBV7-2 and TRBJ1-2; 7 bases map to TRBD1. The J segment lost 8 bases and the V segment lost 5 bases, leaving 8 bases of the junction unmatched. The CDR3 consists of 13 residues. CDR1 SGHTA and CDR2 FQGNSA come from the germline V gene.

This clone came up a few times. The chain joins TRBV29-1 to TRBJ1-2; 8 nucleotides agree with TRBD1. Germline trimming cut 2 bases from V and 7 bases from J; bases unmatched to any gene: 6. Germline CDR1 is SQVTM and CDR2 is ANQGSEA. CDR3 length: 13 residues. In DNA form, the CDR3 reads TGCAGCGTTGAACCCCAGGGGGCGCGTGGCTACACCTTC. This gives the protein CSVEPQGARGYTF.

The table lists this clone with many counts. The CDR3 region is CASRGQRALDYGYTF. The CDR3 DNA sequence: TGTGCCAGCAGGGGACAAAGGGCCTTGGACTATGGCTACACCTTC. The chain employs TRBV6-6 and TRBJ1-2, with D perhaps matching TRBD1 (6 bases). V lost 6 bases and J lost 3, with 17 bases in between. The length of the CDR3 is 15 residues. Germline loops: CDR1 MNHNY, CDR2 SVGAGI (reference sequence).